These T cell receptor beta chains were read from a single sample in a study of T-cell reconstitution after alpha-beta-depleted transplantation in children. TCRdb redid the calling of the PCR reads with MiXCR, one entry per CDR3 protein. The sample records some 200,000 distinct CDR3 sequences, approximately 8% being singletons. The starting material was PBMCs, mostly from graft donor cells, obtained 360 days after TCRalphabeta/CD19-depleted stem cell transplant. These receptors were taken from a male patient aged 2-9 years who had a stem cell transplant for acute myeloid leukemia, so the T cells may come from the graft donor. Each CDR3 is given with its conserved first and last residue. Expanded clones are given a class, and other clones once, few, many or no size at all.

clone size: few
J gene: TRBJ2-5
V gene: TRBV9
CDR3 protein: CASSVGTSGAQETQYF

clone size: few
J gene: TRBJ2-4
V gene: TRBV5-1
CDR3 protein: CASSSENIQYF

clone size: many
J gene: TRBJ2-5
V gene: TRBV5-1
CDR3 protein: CASSPTVPRETQYF

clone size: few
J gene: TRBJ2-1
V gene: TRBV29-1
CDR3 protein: CSHTDSLWQFF

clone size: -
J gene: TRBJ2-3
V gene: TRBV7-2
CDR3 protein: CASSLMRGARADTQYF

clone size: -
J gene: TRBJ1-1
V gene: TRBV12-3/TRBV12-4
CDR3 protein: CASSPGQGAGLGGEAFF

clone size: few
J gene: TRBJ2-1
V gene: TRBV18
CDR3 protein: CASSPFKIGTVGEQFF

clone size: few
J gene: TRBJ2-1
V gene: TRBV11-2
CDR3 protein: CASSQNRGGNEQFF

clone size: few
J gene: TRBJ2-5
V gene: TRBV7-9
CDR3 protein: CASSLVLQGRYQETQYF

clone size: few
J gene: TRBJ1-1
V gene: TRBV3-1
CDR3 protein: CASSQDKVVRTEAFF

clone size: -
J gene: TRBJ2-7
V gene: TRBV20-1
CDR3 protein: CSAPLGGSYEQYF

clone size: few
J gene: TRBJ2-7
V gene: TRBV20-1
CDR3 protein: CSARDPRGTSPHEQYF

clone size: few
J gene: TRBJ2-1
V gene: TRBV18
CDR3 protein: CASSPPSGTRGQFF

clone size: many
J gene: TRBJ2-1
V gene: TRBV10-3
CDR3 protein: CAISARTGVNEQFF

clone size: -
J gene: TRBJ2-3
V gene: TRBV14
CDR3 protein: CASSQGSRLADTQYF

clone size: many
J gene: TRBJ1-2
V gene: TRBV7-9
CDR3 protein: CASSRPGRIPGYTF

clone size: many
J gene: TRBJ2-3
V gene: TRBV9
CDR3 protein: CASSAPTPGDTQYF

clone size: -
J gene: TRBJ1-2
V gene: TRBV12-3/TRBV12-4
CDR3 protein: CASTHGAGRTIYGYTF

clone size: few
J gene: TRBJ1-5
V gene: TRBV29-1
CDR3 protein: CSVGDGSNQPQHF

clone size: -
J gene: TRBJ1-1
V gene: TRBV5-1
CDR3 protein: CASSTGNEAFF

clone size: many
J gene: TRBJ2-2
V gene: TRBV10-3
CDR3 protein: CAISDRGRRSTGELFF

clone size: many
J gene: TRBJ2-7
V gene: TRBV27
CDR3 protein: CASHRGGTYEQYF

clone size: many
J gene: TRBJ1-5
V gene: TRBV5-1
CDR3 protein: CASSLDQGDQPQHF

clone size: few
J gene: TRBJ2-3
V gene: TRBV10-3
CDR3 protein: CAIRGGSADTQYF

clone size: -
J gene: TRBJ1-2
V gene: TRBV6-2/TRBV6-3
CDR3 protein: CASSYGGRDTF

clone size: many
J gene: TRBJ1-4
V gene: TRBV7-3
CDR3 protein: CASSLQDGEKLFF

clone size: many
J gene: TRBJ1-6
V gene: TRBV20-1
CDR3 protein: CSAREDRTPYNSPLHF

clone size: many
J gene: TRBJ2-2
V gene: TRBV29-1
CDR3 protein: CSVAGLAGGNTGELFF

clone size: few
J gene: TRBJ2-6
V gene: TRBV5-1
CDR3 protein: CASRSGTGSSGANVLTF